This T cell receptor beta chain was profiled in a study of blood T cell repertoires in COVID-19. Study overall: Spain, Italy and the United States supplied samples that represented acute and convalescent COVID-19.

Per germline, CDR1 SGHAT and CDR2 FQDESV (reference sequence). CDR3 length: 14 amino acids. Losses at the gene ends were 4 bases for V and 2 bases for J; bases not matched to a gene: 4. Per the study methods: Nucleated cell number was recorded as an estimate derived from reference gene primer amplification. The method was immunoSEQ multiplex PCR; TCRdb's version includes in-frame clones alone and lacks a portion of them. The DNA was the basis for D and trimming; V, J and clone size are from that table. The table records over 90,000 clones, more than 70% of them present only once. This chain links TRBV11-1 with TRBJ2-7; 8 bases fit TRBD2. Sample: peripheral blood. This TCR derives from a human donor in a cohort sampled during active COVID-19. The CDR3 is CASSSGLVTYEQYF. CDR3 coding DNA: TGTGCCAGCAGCTCGGGACTAGTAACCTACGAGCAGTACTTC.